This TCR beta chain derives from a study of blood T cell repertoires in COVID-19. Background on the study: Nucleic acid was either cDNA or gDNA, and it came from T cells, B-cell-depleted T cells, or PBMCs.

Among Cohort 3 donors, those recovered had two negative PCRs, clearance, or symptom resolution. Per the original methods: Researchers report that nucleated cell counts were estimated from reference gene primer amplification. TCRdb keeps only in-frame clones here, not all; method: immunoSEQ multiplex PCR. That table is the source of V, J and clone size, and D and trimming were worked out from the DNA. The data contain a few hundred thousand clones, roughly 90% of them singletons. The germline gives CDR1 SGHTA, CDR2 FQGNSA. Trimming cost V 2 bases and J 2 bases; bases outside gene matches: 2. The CDR3 has 15 amino acids.

The sequenced sample was PBMCs or T cells enriched from blood (not recorded which). This sequence originates from a young woman who had recovered from COVID-19. The V gene is TRBV7-2, the J gene TRBJ1-1, with 10 bases identical to TRBD1. The CDR3 nucleotides read TGTGCCAGCAGCTTACGACAGGGGGCAAACACTGAAGCTTTCTTT. This codes for CASSLRQGANTEAFF. Based on the CDR3 plus reference TRBV7-2 and TRBJ1-1, the full variable domain is GAGVSQSPSNKVTEKGKDVELRCDPISGHTALYWYRQSLGQGLEFLIYFQGNSAPDKSGLPSDRFSAERTGGSVSTLTIQRTQQEDSAVYLCASSLRQGANTEAFFGQGTRLTVV.